This passage covers 24 T cell receptor beta chains from one sample sequenced in a study of shared clonotypes between healthy human individuals. TCRdb's table, derived via immunoSEQ multiplex PCR, lists solely in-frame clones and lacks some. Among about 470,000 clones, more than 75% were seen once, and the ten largest hold 13%. Sequencing was done on a sample of PBMCs. The receptors shown here come from a woman in her 40s in good health. Some clones in this sample may be carry-over from other donors' samples.

The chain uses TRBV11-2 and TRBJ2-5; D may be TRBD1 or TRBD2 (5 bases each). The V gene's germline CDR1 is SGHAT and CDR2 FQNNGV. The CDR3 runs 14 residues. Trimming took off 3 bases at V and 2 bases at J, with 10 bases between the two ends. CDR3 nucleotides: TGTGCCAGCAGCTTCGCTGGGGGTCAAGAGACCCAGTACTTC. As protein: CASSFAGGQETQYF.

The J gene is TRBJ1-4, the V gene TRBV28; no clear D. Trimming took 7 bases from V and 10 from J, leaving 13 bases between them. Looked up from germline, CDR1 is MDHEN and CDR2 is SYDVKM. The CDR3 covers 12 residues. The DNA for the CDR3 is TGTGCCAGCACCACCACTTCGGGAAAACTGTTTTTT. This gives the protein CASTTTSGKLFF.

This clone was picked up one time. This chain joins TRBV4-1 and TRBJ1-6; TRBD1 aligns across 9 bases. Germline V lookup: CDR1 MGHRA, CDR2 YSYEKL. Losses at the gene ends were 4 bases for V and 8 bases for J; bases not matched to a gene: 6. The CDR3 sequence is 15 residues long. The DNA of the CDR3 is TGCGCCAGCAGCCCAAAGGGGACAGGGCATTCACCCCTCCACTTT. Its translation is CASSPKGTGHSPLHF.

With respect to this clone: A read error may explain this, as a much larger clone is one base away. V gene TRBV9 combines with J gene TRBJ2-7; D not certain. The CDR3 consists of 14 residues. In germline, CDR1 is SGDLS, CDR2 YYNGEE. The CDR3 DNA follows: TGTGCCAGCAGCGTAGACGACAAAGCCTACGAGCAGTGCTTC. This codes for CASSVDDKAYEQCF.

CDR3 nucleotides: TGTGCCACCAGCTTGACTAGGCGGACCGGGGAGCTGTTTTTT. This encodes CATSLTRRTGELFF. The chain combines TRBV15 with TRBJ2-2; possible D gene TRBD2, 6 bases. Germline V lookup: CDR1 LNHNV, CDR2 YYDKDF (reference sequence). Trimming took 5 bases from V and 5 from J, leaving 12 bases between them. The CDR3 extends over 14 amino acids. Filled out from reference TRBV15 and TRBJ2-2, the complete variable domain reads DAMVIQNPRYQVTQFGKPVTLSCSQTLNHNVMYWYQQKSSQAPKLLFHYYDKDFNNEADTPDNFQSRRPNTSFCFLDIRSPGLGDTAMYLCATSLTRRTGELFFGEGSRLTVL.

This clone was recorded at least ten times. Other DNA sequences within the sample encode an identical CDR3. The chain links TRBV5-1 to TRBJ1-4, with unresolved D. The CDR3 is 14 residues long. The V end lost 4 bases, the J end lost 0 bases, and 7 bases lay between the germline ends. Germline CDR1 SGHRS, CDR2 YFSETQ. The chain's CDR3 is CASSPTTTNEKLFF. The CDR3 nucleotides are TGCGCCAGCAGCCCGACAACAACTAATGAAAAACTGTTTTTT. The entire variable domain, with the rest obtained from reference TRBV5-1 and TRBJ1-4, is as follows: KAGVTQTPRYLIKTRGQQVTLSCSPISGHRSVSWYQQTPGQGLQFLFEYFSETQRNKGNFPGRFSGRQFSNSRSEMNVSTLELGDSALYLCASSPTTTNEKLFFGSGTQLSVL.

The genes are TRBV28 and TRBJ1-5; maybe TRBD1 (6 bases). The CDR3 sequence is 16 residues long. Germline V CDR1 and CDR2: MDHEN, SYDVKM. V was shortened by 3 bases and J by 2 bases, with 14 bases between the two germline ends. CDR3 residues: CASSFSGAWGNQPQHF. In DNA, the CDR3 is TGTGCCAGCAGTTTTTCAGGGGCCTGGGGCAATCAGCCCCAGCATTTT. Full variable domain (rest looked up from reference TRBV28 and TRBJ1-5): DVKVTQSSRYLVKRTGEKVFLECVQDMDHENMFWYRQDPGLGLRLIYFSYDVKMKEKGDIPEGYSVSREKKERFSLILESASTNQTSMYLCASSFSGAWGNQPQHFGDGTRLSIL.

The V and J genes are TRBV4-2 and TRBJ2-3; maybe TRBD2 (5 bases). Germline V gene lookup returns CDR1 LGHNA and CDR2 YNFKEQ. The ends were cut back, 1 base at V and 2 bases at J, with 10 bases in the middle. There are 15 residues in the CDR3. CDR3 nucleotides: TGTGCCAGCAGCCAAGGGTCGGGAACCACAGATACGCAGTATTTT. As protein: CASSQGSGTTDTQYF.

The rearrangement links TRBV27 to TRBJ2-3; D gene unclear. The CDR3 totals 17 residues. Germline CDR1 reads MNHEY; CDR2 reads SMNVEV (reference sequence). V shed 4 bases and J shed 6 bases, with 23 bases lying between them. In DNA form, the CDR3 reads TGTGCCAGCAGTTCTACGTATTTGGCGGTCCCTCCGGATACGCAGTATTTT. It specifies CASSSTYLAVPPDTQYF.

J is TRBJ1-5 and V is TRBV6-6, with 9 nucleotides matching TRBD1. The CDR3 is made up of 15 amino acids. V gave up 1 base and J gave up 7 bases; unmatched junction bases: 5. The germline V gene has CDR1 MNHNY and CDR2 SVGAGI (reference sequence). This chain's CDR3 is CASSYWDRANQPQHF. The CDR3 DNA is TGTGCCAGCAGTTACTGGGACAGGGCCAACCAGCCCCAGCATTTT.

A note on this clone: In the same sample, other DNA sequences code for this CDR3. CDR3 protein: CASSPGQGGNEQFF. CDR3 coding DNA: TGTGCCAGCTCACCCGGACAGGGGGGCAATGAGCAGTTCTTC. The V gene is TRBV18, the J gene TRBJ2-1; 10 bases match TRBD1. J gave up 6 bases and V 3 bases, and 2 bases lay outside the gene matches. This CDR3 is built from 14 residues. Germline V CDR1 and CDR2: KGHSH, LQKENI.

A remark on this clone: Other DNA sequences in the same sample also yield this CDR3. The CDR3 sequence is CASSSFYEQYF. The CDR3 region has the DNA TGTGCCAGCAGCTCCTTTTACGAGCAGTACTTC. The chain links TRBV7-2 to TRBJ2-7; D is unresolved. V lost 4 bases, J lost 4 bases, and 5 bases lay in between. The CDR3 is 11 amino acids. Germline V gene sequence: CDR1 SGHTA, CDR2 FQGNSA.

V is TRBV9 and J is TRBJ2-3, with D perhaps TRBD1 (6 bases). The CDR3 is 17 residues long. CDR1 SGDLS and CDR2 YYNGEE come from the germline V gene. The V and J ends lost 0 bases and 6 bases respectively, with 20 bases between them. The CDR3 DNA is TGTGCCAGCAGCGTAGGATCGAGGGGGAGATCGGGTGATACGCAGTATTTT. Protein sequence: CASSVGSRGRSGDTQYF.

CDR3 sequence reads: CASSSGTGVLEQYF. The CDR3 nucleotides read TGTGCCAGCAGTTCAGGGACAGGGGTGCTCGAGCAGTACTTC. The V and J genes are TRBV27 and TRBJ2-7; 10 bases match TRBD1. The CDR3 has 14 residues. The V gene's germline CDR1 is MNHEY and CDR2 SMNVEV (reference sequence). The trim removed 4 bases at V and 6 bases at J, leaving 6 bases unmatched.

This chain links TRBV11-2 with TRBJ2-2, with 9 bases lining up with TRBD2. The length of the CDR3 is 15 residues. CDR1 and CDR2 (germline): SGHAT, FQNNGV. V lost 8 bases and J lost 4; bases outside the gene matches: 8. Written as DNA, the CDR3 is TGTGCCAGCCTCCCTCTTAGCGGGAGCACCGGGGAGCTGTTTTTT. Its protein product is CASLPLSGSTGELFF.

The chain couples TRBV7-9 to TRBJ2-7; D unclear. V dropped 0 bases and J dropped 1 base, with 7 bases sitting between them. The CDR3 runs 14 residues. From germline, CDR1 is SEHNR and CDR2 FQNEAQ (reference sequence). As DNA, the CDR3 is TGTGCCAGCAGCTTAGCGCCAGATTCCTACGAGCAGTACTTC. Protein sequence: CASSLAPDSYEQYF. The full variable domain, rest sourced from reference TRBV7-9 and TRBJ2-7, is DTGVSQNPRHKITKRGQNVTFRCDPISEHNRLYWYRQTLGQGPEFLTYFQNEAQLEKSRLLSDRFSAERPKGSFSTLEIQRTEQGDSAMYLCASSLAPDSYEQYFGPGTRLTVT.

This clone has only a few counts. The chain has TRBV7-9 and TRBJ1-1, with unresolved D. Trimming removed 8 bases from V and 7 bases from J, with 2 bases in between. CDR1 and CDR2 from the germline V gene are SEHNR and FQNEAQ (reference sequence). CDR3 size: 8 residues. The CDR3 DNA is TGTGCCAGCGGTGAAGCTTTCTTT. Translation gives CASGEAFF. Complete variable domain (other parts from reference TRBV7-9 and TRBJ1-1): DTGVSQNPRHKITKRGQNVTFRCDPISEHNRLYWYRQTLGQGPEFLTYFQNEAQLEKSRLLSDRFSAERPKGSFSTLEIQRTEQGDSAMYLCASGEAFFGQGTRLTVV.

The chain uses TRBV28 and TRBJ2-7; 10 positions agree with TRBD1. CDR3 length: 15 amino acids. V lost 4 bases, J lost 5 bases, and 8 bases stayed unmatched. In germline, CDR1 is MDHEN, CDR2 SYDVKM. CDR3: CASSSGGTGEDEQYF. CDR3 nucleotides: TGTGCCAGCAGTTCGGGCGGGACAGGGGAGGACGAGCAGTACTTC.

V and J are TRBV27 and TRBJ2-1; TRBD1 is a possible D gene (6 bases). V lost 4 bases and J lost 4, with 8 bases in between. Germline CDR1 reads MNHEY; CDR2 reads SMNVEV (reference sequence). CDR3 length equals 13 residues. CDR3 loop: CASSYRDYNEQFF. In DNA form, the CDR3 reads TGTGCCAGCAGTTACAGGGATTACAATGAGCAGTTCTTC.

The chain has TRBV19 and TRBJ2-5; either TRBD1 or TRBD2 may supply D (6 bases each). The CDR3 has 13 residues. V was shortened by 5 bases and J by 1 base, with 8 bases between the two germline ends. CDR1 LNHDA and CDR2 SQIVND come from the germline V gene (reference sequence). The CDR3 protein is CASSGGLQETQYF. DNA of the CDR3: TGTGCCAGTAGTGGGGGGCTCCAAGAGACCCAGTACTTC.

The chain couples TRBV6-6 to TRBJ1-1; 8 bases agree with TRBD1. With V trimmed by 6 bases and J by 5 bases, 11 bases remained unmatched. This CDR3 is built from 15 residues. CDR1 and CDR2 (germline): MNHNY, SVGAGI (reference sequence). The CDR3 DNA follows: TGTGCCAGCAGGTCACAGGGGGATTGGGTAACTGAAGCTTTCTTT. Translated, it gives CASRSQGDWVTEAFF.

CDR3 DNA: TGTGCCAGCAGTCCCACCGGGGAGCTGTTTTTT. Its protein is CASSPTGELFF. The V gene is TRBV6-5, the J gene TRBJ2-2; D remains unclear. The CDR3 has 11 residues. V lost 5 bases and J 4 bases, leaving 2 bases between the germline ends. Germline V gene sequence: CDR1 MNHEY, CDR2 SVGAGI.

Here the CDR3 DNA reads TGCGCCAGCAGCTTGGCGCAGGGGGCGCGGAACACTGAAGCTTTCTTT. Translation gives CASSLAQGARNTEAFF. The rearrangement joins TRBV5-1 to TRBJ1-1; 8 bases are a match to TRBD1. CDR3 size: 16 residues. CDR1 and CDR2 (germline): SGHRS, YFSETQ. V shed 0 bases, J shed 1 base, and the junction held 5 bases outside the gene matches.

CDR3 coding DNA: TGTGCCAGCAGTTTCGTAGGGGCCTATGGAAACGACAATGAGCAGTTCTTC. Translating it yields CASSFVGAYGNDNEQFF. The chain is built from TRBV27 and TRBJ2-1; possible D gene TRBD1, 5 bases. Germline V gene sequence: CDR1 MNHEY, CDR2 SMNVEV (reference sequence). The CDR3 totals 17 residues. V lost 3 bases and J 5 bases, leaving 20 bases between the germline ends.